This TCR beta chain appears in the sequencing data of a study of blood T cell repertoires in COVID-19. About the study: The study drew acute and convalescent COVID-19 samples from the United States, Italy and Spain. T cells, B-cell-depleted T cells, or PBMCs provided the cDNA or gDNA that served as material.

In the study's own analysis: Nucleated cell counts were estimated from reference gene primer amplification. Here immunoSEQ multiplex PCR was the method, and the copy in TCRdb shows in-frame clones only, minus some. V, J and clone size derive from that table, while D and trimming were established from the DNA sequence. The profile shows 340,000 or so clones, around 88% of them singletons. The CDR3 loop spans 14 amino acids. Germline CDR1 is SGHTA and CDR2 is FQGNSA. V was clipped by 2 bases and J by 5 bases, with 12 bases between them. Sequencing was performed on peripheral blood. The receptor comes from a man in his thirties or forties with active or convalescent COVID-19. V and J are TRBV7-2 and TRBJ2-5; possible D gene TRBD1, 6 bases. The DNA of the CDR3 is TGTGCCAGCAGCTTATCCAGGGGCCTGGAGACCCAGTACTTC. As protein: CASSLSRGLETQYF.